Listed here are 5 T cell receptor beta chains from one sample, sequenced in a study of shared clonotypes between healthy human individuals. Sequencing used immunoSEQ multiplex PCR; TCRdb keeps in-frame clones, though not all of them. The table has 1.5 million to 2.5 million clones, over 85% seen once; the top ten hold under 1.5%. CD45RO-negative, CCR7-selected cells formed the naive CD8 fraction, which excluded terminally differentiated effector memory CD45RA+ cells. Sequenced: naive CD8+ T cells sorted from blood. Receptor source: a young man in good health.

With respect to this clone: Additional DNA sequences in this sample encode the identical CDR3. This chain joins TRBV7-9 and TRBJ1-5; D is unclear. The CDR3 totals 12 residues. The germline V gene encodes CDR1 SEHNR and CDR2 FQNEAQ (reference sequence). Trimming cost V 1 base and J 6 bases, with 4 bases left between them. Here the CDR3 DNA reads TGTGCCAGCAGCTTAGGTTTTCAGCCCCAGCATTTT. Protein: CASSLGFQPQHF.

The chain employs TRBV2 and TRBJ2-3; TRBD1 matches at 8 bases. The J segment lost 2 bases and the V segment lost 8 bases, leaving 6 bases of the junction unmatched. The CDR3 covers 14 residues. Germline assignment: CDR1 SNHLY and CDR2 FYNNEI. DNA for the CDR3: TGTGCCAGCTCCCCGACAGGGGTCACAGATACGCAGTATTTT. Translating it yields CASSPTGVTDTQYF.

Notes on this clone: The same CDR3 is also encoded by other DNA sequences in this sample. This chain joins TRBV9 and TRBJ2-2; no reliable D call. CDR1 and CDR2 from the germline V gene are SGDLS and YYNGEE. This CDR3 region has 13 residues. With 3 bases removed from V and 4 bases from J, the gap between germline ends came to 7 bases. CDR3 in amino acids: CASSESGTGELFF. The CDR3 nucleotides read TGTGCCAGCAGCGAGTCCGGCACCGGGGAGCTGTTTTTT.

J is TRBJ1-1 and V is TRBV4-1, with D possibly TRBD1 on 6 matching bases. Germline V gene sequence: CDR1 MGHRA, CDR2 YSYEKL. Trimming took off 4 bases at V and 4 bases at J, with 19 bases between the two ends. This CDR3 contains 16 residues. The CDR3 protein is CASSPYSSGVVTEAFF. The CDR3 nucleotides are TGCGCCAGCAGCCCCTATTCGTCAGGGGTGGTCACTGAAGCTTTCTTT.

The CDR3 coding sequence is TGTGCCATCAGTGACCCTCCGGGACTAGTCCGTGAGACCCAGTACTTC. Translation gives CAISDPPGLVRETQYF. The chain joins TRBV10-3 to TRBJ2-5; TRBD2 matches 8 bases. Germline V gene lookup returns CDR1 ENHRY and CDR2 SYGVKD. Trimming removed 3 bases from V and 5 bases from J; junction bases left unmatched: 11. The CDR3 loop spans 16 amino acids.